A single sample is the source of the 27 T cell receptor beta chains below, sequenced in a study of blood T cell repertoires in COVID-19 (TCRdb year 2020). The library came from the immunoSEQ multiplex PCR assay. TCRdb provides this immuneACCESS table in a form limited to in-frame rearrangements. Some clones are lacking; in checked studies, under half of them reflect an unresolved V gene, and why the rest are absent is not known. The sample table shows about 110,000 clones, and more than 70% are seen once. The top ten clones comprise 5.5% to 8% of the sample. Material: peripheral blood. These TCRs come from a man aged 45-65 years with active or convalescent COVID-19.

The chain uses TRBV11-2 and TRBJ2-7; 7 nucleotides agree with TRBD1. Germline assignment: CDR1 SGHAT and CDR2 FQNNGV. The V segment lost 4 bases and the J segment 1 base; nucleotides outside the gene matches: 7. CDR3 length: 15 amino acids. Here the CDR3 DNA reads TGTGCCAGCAGCTCCCCGGGACAGAGTTCCTACGAGCAGTACTTC. Its protein is CASSSPGQSSYEQYF.

J is TRBJ1-4 and V is TRBV4-3; TRBD1 aligns across 7 bases. This CDR3 contains 12 residues. Germline V gene lookup returns CDR1 LGHNA and CDR2 YSLEER. Trimming took 3 bases from V and 12 from J; bases not matched to a gene: 4. CDR3 amino acids: CASSHDRVQLFF. DNA of the CDR3: TGCGCCAGCAGCCACGACAGGGTACAACTGTTTTTT.

This clone has a single count. The chain has TRBV15 and TRBJ2-2, with 8 bases fitting TRBD2. This CDR3 spans 18 amino acids. V shed 3 bases and J 2 bases; nucleotides not matched to a gene: 11. Looked up from germline, CDR1 is LNHNV and CDR2 is YYDKDF (reference sequence). CDR3 region: CATSRGRGLAVNTGELFF. In DNA form, the CDR3 reads TGTGCCACCAGCAGGGGTCGAGGACTAGCCGTAAACACCGGGGAGCTGTTTTTT. Drawing the rest from reference TRBV15 and TRBJ2-2, the complete variable domain is DAMVIQNPRYQVTQFGKPVTLSCSQTLNHNVMYWYQQKSSQAPKLLFHYYDKDFNNEADTPDNFQSRRPNTSFCFLDIRSPGLGDTAMYLCATSRGRGLAVNTGELFFGEGSRLTVL.

V gene TRBV5-5 combines with J gene TRBJ2-7, with 10 nucleotides matching TRBD1. The CDR3 runs 17 residues. V dropped 1 base and J dropped 7; count of bases not matched to a gene: 14. Germline CDR1 and CDR2: SGHKS and YYEKEE (reference sequence). The CDR3 DNA is TGTGCCAGCAGCTTGTTGAGGGTGGGGGACAGGGGACGGGAGCAGTACTTC. Translated, it gives CASSLLRVGDRGREQYF.

The rearrangement links TRBV10-3 to TRBJ2-1, with a possible D match to TRBD2 (6 bases). CDR1 is ENHRY, CDR2 SYGVKD, per germline. The CDR3 loop spans 16 amino acids. Trimming removed 3 bases from V and 2 bases from J, with 14 bases in between. The CDR3 DNA reads TGTGCCATCAGTGAAGCGGTAGCGGAGACCTACAATGAGCAGTTCTTC. This sequence encodes CAISEAVAETYNEQFF.

This chain joins TRBV5-6 and TRBJ1-5, with 9 nucleotides matching TRBD1. Germline assignment: CDR1 SGHDT and CDR2 YYEEEE. The CDR3 runs 15 residues. The V segment lost 4 bases and the J segment 2 bases; nucleotides outside the gene matches: 4. The chain's CDR3 is CASSLGQGRNQPQHF. In DNA form, the CDR3 reads TGTGCCAGCAGCCTGGGACAGGGTCGCAATCAGCCCCAGCATTTT.

The rearrangement links TRBV12-2 to TRBJ1-5. TRBV12-2 is a listed pseudogene. CDR3 length: 17 amino acids. The CDR3: CASRLASSAGSNQPQHF. CDR3 DNA sequence: TGTGCAAGTCGCTTAGCTTCATCGGCGGGAAGCAATCAGCCCCAGCATTTT.

J is TRBJ2-2 and V is TRBV18; D is perhaps TRBD2 (5 bases). CDR3 length equals 14 residues. Germline CDR1 and CDR2: KGHSH and LQKENI. The V gene lost 3 bases and the J gene lost 5 bases, with 10 bases spanning the gap. The CDR3, as DNA: TGTGCCAGCTCACCTTACGACTATACCGGGGAGCTGTTTTTT. Translated: CASSPYDYTGELFF.

The V and J genes are TRBV7-9 and TRBJ2-1, with no clear D. Germline V gene sequence: CDR1 SEHNR, CDR2 FQNEAQ (reference sequence). Trimming stripped 1 base from V and 7 bases from J, with 5 bases between. This CDR3 has 12 amino acids. CDR3 DNA sequence: TGTGCCAGCAGCTTAGTATATAATGAGCAGTTCTTC. Translation gives CASSLVYNEQFF. Filled out from reference TRBV7-9 and TRBJ2-1, the complete variable domain reads DTGVSQNPRHKITKRGQNVTFRCDPISEHNRLYWYRQTLGQGPEFLTYFQNEAQLEKSRLLSDRFSAERPKGSFSTLEIQRTEQGDSAMYLCASSLVYNEQFFGPGTRLTVL.

J is TRBJ1-2 and V is TRBV19; 9 bases line up with TRBD1. The J segment lost 4 bases and the V segment lost 4 bases, leaving 7 bases of the junction unmatched. CDR3 length: 15 amino acids. CDR1 and CDR2 from the germline V gene are LNHDA and SQIVND (reference sequence). The CDR3 DNA sequence: TGTGCCAGTAGTACAGAACAGGGGGCCTCCTATGGCTACACCTTC. Translation: CASSTEQGASYGYTF.

The chain employs TRBV5-1 and TRBJ1-1; the D gene is possibly TRBD1 (6 bases). This CDR3 has 12 amino acids. The ends were cut back, 7 bases at V and 3 bases at J, with 10 bases in the middle. Germline-derived CDR1 and CDR2 are SGHRS and YFSETQ. CDR3 in DNA: TGCGCCAGCCGGGACACCCACACTGAAGCTTTCTTT. It yields the protein CASRDTHTEAFF.

The chain recombines TRBV5-6 with TRBJ1-2, with 8 bases aligning to TRBD1. Per the germline V gene, CDR1 is SGHDT and CDR2 is YYEEEE. This CDR3 comprises 13 residues. The V and J ends lost 4 bases and 3 bases, in that order; junction bases with no gene match: 2. The CDR3 nucleotides are TGTGCCAGCAGCGAGGACAGGGACTATGGCTACACCTTC. Its translation: CASSEDRDYGYTF.

The CDR3 DNA sequence: TGTGCCAGCAGTCCGAGACTAGCCAATGAGCAGTTCTTC. Encoded protein: CASSPRLANEQFF. The rearrangement uses TRBV28 and TRBJ2-1, with 7 bases fitting TRBD2. This CDR3 contains 13 residues. Germline V gene lookup returns CDR1 MDHEN and CDR2 SYDVKM. V trimming: 5 bases; J trimming: 6 bases; junction bases outside the gene matches: 4.

The rearrangement uses TRBV18 and TRBJ2-7; 8 positions match TRBD2. With V trimmed by 1 base and J by 4 bases, 6 bases remained unmatched. This CDR3 comprises 15 residues. CDR1 is KGHSH, CDR2 LQKENI, per germline. Here the CDR3 reads CASSPRSGSNYEQYF. CDR3 DNA sequence: TGTGCCAGCTCACCACGCAGCGGGAGTAATTACGAGCAGTACTTC.

The rearrangement joins TRBV27 to TRBJ1-2; TRBD1 matches at 7 bases. With V trimmed by 6 bases and J by 5 bases, 15 bases remained unmatched. Germline V gene sequence: CDR1 MNHEY, CDR2 SMNVEV (reference sequence). CDR3 size: 16 residues. This CDR3 reads CASSLTYPGQSYGYTF. For the CDR3, the DNA is TGTGCCAGCAGCCTTACTTATCCGGGACAGTCATATGGCTACACCTTC.

This clone turned up a few times. The chain combines TRBV2 with TRBJ2-5; 10 nucleotides line up with TRBD2. The CDR3 length is 16 residues. The trim removed 2 bases at V and 5 bases at J, leaving 8 bases unmatched. Germline CDR1 reads SNHLY; CDR2 reads FYNNEI. DNA of the CDR3: TGTGCCAGCAGTGAATCACCAGCGGGAGGGCCGGAGACCCAGTACTTC. Its translation: CASSESPAGGPETQYF.

The V gene is TRBV13, the J gene TRBJ2-1; possibly TRBD1 for D (6 bases). V dropped 4 bases and J dropped 7 bases, with 20 bases sitting between them. Germline CDR1 and CDR2: PRHDT and FYEKMQ (reference sequence). The CDR3 spans 16 residues. The CDR3 bases are TGTGCCAGCAGCTCGCTTGGGGGTACAAGGGGGAATGAGCAGTTCTTC. Its translation: CASSSLGGTRGNEQFF.

This clone counts as medium-sized. J is TRBJ2-5 and V is TRBV15; no clear D. Germline V gene sequence: CDR1 LNHNV, CDR2 YYDKDF (reference sequence). CDR3 length equals 14 residues. V lost 1 base and J 2 bases, leaving 8 bases between the germline ends. The CDR3, as DNA: TGTGCCACCAGCAGAGGTTCAGATCAAGAGACCCAGTACTTC. It encodes CATSRGSDQETQYF.

The chain joins TRBV7-9 to TRBJ1-5, with D perhaps TRBD1 (6 bases). Germline loops: CDR1 SEHNR, CDR2 FQNEAQ (reference sequence). Trimming removed 1 base at V and 9 bases at J, with 13 bases between. This CDR3 is built from 14 residues. CDR3: CASSLGGGGRPQHF. CDR3 DNA sequence: TGTGCCAGCAGCTTAGGAGGGGGTGGGAGGCCCCAGCATTTT.

The chain is built from TRBV2 and TRBJ2-3, with 10 bases aligning to TRBD2. Germline V gene sequence: CDR1 SNHLY, CDR2 FYNNEI. With V trimmed by 6 bases and J by 10 bases, 10 bases remained unmatched. This CDR3 is 14 amino acids long. In DNA, the CDR3 is TGTGCCAGCAGGTCGTCTAGCGGGAGTATGGCGCAGTATTTT. As protein: CASRSSSGSMAQYF.

The V gene is TRBV11-2, the J gene TRBJ2-7, with 10 positions matching TRBD2. Germline V gene sequence: CDR1 SGHAT, CDR2 FQNNGV. The CDR3 is 14 residues long. The J segment lost 2 bases and the V segment lost 4 bases, leaving 2 bases of the junction unmatched. The CDR3 is CASSYGTSAYEQYF. The DNA of the CDR3 is TGTGCCAGCAGCTACGGGACTAGCGCCTACGAGCAGTACTTC.

CDR3 sequence reads: CSVGLAVSYEQYF. The CDR3, as DNA: TGCAGCGTTGGGCTAGCGGTGAGTTACGAGCAGTACTTC. The rearrangement uses TRBV29-1 and TRBJ2-7; 7 bases align to TRBD2. The CDR3 loop spans 13 amino acids. The germline V gene has CDR1 SQVTM and CDR2 ANQGSEA. Trimming took 4 bases from V and 4 from J; bases not matched to a gene: 7.

The genes are TRBV6-5 and TRBJ2-1; D gene uncertain. The CDR3 runs to 13 residues. Germline assignment: CDR1 MNHEY and CDR2 SVGAGI. V was cut by 8 bases and J by 6 bases, with 14 bases left in between. In DNA form, the CDR3 reads TGTGCCAGCGGAGAACCCGACGGCAATGAGCAGTTCTTC. Translating it yields CASGEPDGNEQFF.

The chain has TRBV7-8 and TRBJ2-5; 7 bases are shared with TRBD2. This CDR3 has 15 residues. Unmatched junction bases numbered 11, after V lost 5 bases and J lost 5 bases. The germline V gene has CDR1 SGHVS and CDR2 FQNEAQ. The CDR3 spells CASSPRLALRETQYF. CDR3 DNA: TGTGCCAGCAGCCCAAGACTAGCCCTCAGGGAGACCCAGTACTTC.

The rearrangement joins TRBV4-3 to TRBJ1-1; tentative D call: TRBD1 (6 bases). Looked up from germline, CDR1 is LGHNA and CDR2 is YSLEER. CDR3 length equals 15 residues. Trimming cost V 5 bases and J 5 bases, with 18 bases left between them. The CDR3 coding sequence is TGCGCCAGCAGCACCCAAGTCGGGGGGCGGACTGAAGCTTTCTTT. It codes for CASSTQVGGRTEAFF.

The V call is TRBV7-2, the J call TRBJ1-3; D call uncertain. The V gene's germline CDR1 is SGHTA and CDR2 FQGNSA. This CDR3 spans 14 amino acids. Trimming left V 5 bases short and J 2 bases short, with 10 bases between. As DNA, the CDR3 is TGTGCCAGCAGCCTAGACGGGACTGGAAACACCATATATTTT. It specifies CASSLDGTGNTIYF.

The J gene is TRBJ2-2, the V gene TRBV6-5; maybe TRBD1 (6 bases). CDR1 and CDR2 (germline): MNHEY, SVGAGI. This CDR3 comprises 15 residues. The V and J ends lost 6 bases and 4 bases respectively, with 15 bases between them. CDR3 residues: CASRRETGFTGELFF. The CDR3 coding sequence is TGTGCCAGCAGGCGCGAAACAGGGTTCACCGGGGAGCTGTTTTTT.